This paragraph covers one T cell receptor beta chain sequence. This CDR3 is 15 amino acids long. Germline V gene sequence: CDR1 SGDLS, CDR2 YYNGEE. The V end lost 0 bases, the J end lost 3 bases, and 13 bases lay between the germline ends. The data derive from a study of blood T cell repertoires in COVID-19. Profiling relied on immunoSEQ multiplex PCR, and the TCRdb table lists in-frame clones only, not all of them. The table has 150,000 to 200,000 clones, about 90% seen once; the top ten hold approximately 11%. The rearrangement links TRBV9 to TRBJ2-7, with D tentatively TRBD2 (6 bases). The clonotype comes from a woman aged 55-70 years with COVID-19, enrolled during active disease. The sequencing input was peripheral blood. The CDR3 here is CASSVGGDSYYEQYF. CDR3 DNA sequence: TGTGCCAGCAGCGTAGGGGGGGACTCTTACTACGAGCAGTACTTC. Using reference TRBV9 and TRBJ2-7 for the parts outside the CDR3, the full variable domain is DSGVTQTPKHLITATGQRVTLRCSPRSGDLSVYWYQQSLDQGLQFLIQYYNGEERAKGNILERFSAQQFPDLHSELNLSSLELGDSALYFCASSVGGDSYYEQYFGPGTRLTVT.